A selection of T cell receptor beta chains follows, all from one sample in a study of PD-1 blockade in classical Hodgkin lymphoma. The protocol was immunoSEQ multiplex PCR, while the TCRdb copy is restricted to in-frame clones and leaves out a portion. The table shows about 41,000 clones, with 86% occurring only once. The source was peripheral blood mononuclear cells (PBMCs), collected before the second cycle of nivolumab. The origin of the receptors is a human donor with classical Hodgkin lymphoma. Each CDR3 is given with its conserved first and last residue.

CASSFWGNQEKLFF	TRBJ1-4	TRBV27
CASSVNGRNTEAFF	TRBJ1-1	TRBV25-1
CASSLVDRVASGTQYF	TRBJ2-5	TRBV7-6
CASSPGGQSPYEQYF	TRBJ2-7	TRBV9
CASSPPGQGSYEQYF	TRBJ2-7	TRBV4-2
CASSHTMRQGENEKLFF	TRBJ1-4	TRBV4-1
CASSFWRVSTDTQYF	TRBJ2-3	TRBV5-5
CAIRLTSGDTGELFF	TRBJ2-2	TRBV10-3
CASSPGPHEKLFF	TRBJ1-4	TRBV7-3
CASSQLAGGGDEQFF	TRBJ2-1	TRBV4-3
CASSIGTSQETQYF	TRBJ2-5	TRBV5-4
CASSRGGGTEAFF	TRBJ1-1	TRBV28
CASSATAYNEQFF	TRBJ2-1	TRBV9